This is a list of T cell receptor beta chains from one sample in a study of cytomegalovirus exposure and HLA in healthy donors. The repertoire was sequenced with immunoSEQ multiplex PCR; TCRdb's copy has only in-frame clones and lacks some. The sample holds some 150,000 clones. The sequenced sample was PBMCs. These receptors came from a woman aged 18-30 years in good health and CMV-seronegative. Both conserved end residues are part of each CDR3. D genes are given only for firm matches.

TRBV30	TRBD2	TRBJ2-1	CAWSPGLADYNEQFF	TGTGCCTGGAGCCCGGGACTAGCGGATTACAATGAGCAGTTCTTC
TRBV6-5	TRBD2	TRBJ2-2	CASSYSASGRTGELFF	TGTGCCAGCAGTTACTCGGCTAGCGGGAGGACCGGGGAGCTGTTTTTT
TRBV6-1	NA	TRBJ1-1	CASRRGPLNTEAFF	TGTGCCAGCAGGCGGGGCCCCTTGAACACTGAAGCTTTCTTT
TRBV4-2	TRBD2	TRBJ2-3	CASSPKREGGPDTQYF	TGTGCCAGCAGCCCAAAGCGGGAGGGCGGCCCAGATACGCAGTATTTT
TRBV19	TRBD1	TRBJ2-7	CASSIRGQAPYEQYF	TGTGCCAGTAGTATTCGGGGACAGGCGCCCTACGAGCAGTACTTC
TRBV7-2	NA	TRBJ1-1	CASSLVGGGGNTEAFF	TGTGCCAGCAGCTTAGTTGGGGGAGGGGGGAACACTGAAGCTTTCTTT
TRBV5-8	TRBD1	TRBJ1-5	CASRGRTGFSNQPQHF	TGTGCCAGCAGAGGTCGGACAGGTTTTAGCAATCAGCCCCAGCATTTT
TRBV10-3	TRBD2	TRBJ2-2	CAIFGAGANTGELFF	TGTGCCATCTTTGGGGCGGGGGCGAACACCGGGGAGCTGTTTTTT
TRBV7-3	TRBD2	TRBJ2-5	CASSHGAGGGETQYF	TGTGCCAGCAGCCATGGAGCGGGAGGAGGGGAGACCCAGTACTTC
TRBV7-9	NA	TRBJ1-2	CASSSRIESPGYGYTF	TGTGCCAGCAGCTCCAGAATCGAGTCTCCGGGTTATGGCTACACCTTC
TRBV13	TRBD1	TRBJ2-2	CASSTGGTGELFF	TGTGCCAGCAGTACAGGGGGGACCGGGGAGCTGTTTTTT
TRBV2	TRBD2	TRBJ2-7	CASYPSAGGFYEQYF	TGTGCCAGCTACCCATCTGCGGGAGGGTTCTACGAGCAGTACTTC
TRBV30	TRBD1	TRBJ1-6	CACLRDRRQSNSPLHF	TGTGCCTGTCTCCGGGACAGAAGGCAAAGTAATTCACCCCTCCACTTT
TRBV19	TRBD1	TRBJ1-4	CASSMGQGDEKLFF	TGTGCCAGTAGTATGGGACAGGGGGACGAAAAACTGTTTTTT
TRBV2	NA	TRBJ1-2	CASSPPGRDYGYTF	TGTGCCAGCAGTCCCCCAGGGAGGGACTATGGCTACACCTTC
TRBV5-1	NA	TRBJ2-1	CASSLVLAATYNEQFF	TGCGCCAGCAGCTTGGTTCTCGCGGCCACCTACAATGAGCAGTTCTTC
TRBV10-2	NA	TRBJ2-5	CASSWRSGEETQYF	TGCGCCAGCAGTTGGCGGTCCGGTGAAGAGACCCAGTACTTC
TRBV15	NA	TRBJ2-7	CATSSPGTTYEQYF	TGTGCCACCAGCAGTCCCGGGACAACGTACGAGCAGTACTTC
TRBV10-3	TRBD2	TRBJ2-1	CAISESMAGGPNEQFF	TGTGCCATCAGTGAGTCAATGGCGGGAGGACCCAATGAGCAGTTCTTC
TRBV6-1	TRBD1	TRBJ1-5	CASSEARAGGNSNQPQHF	TGTGCCAGCAGTGAAGCAAGGGCAGGGGGCAATAGCAATCAGCCCCAGCATTTT
TRBV7-2	TRBD2	TRBJ2-1	CASSPGRGAGGYNEQFF	TGTGCCAGCAGCCCCGGGAGGGGGGCGGGAGGTTACAATGAGCAGTTCTTC
TRBV7-2	NA	TRBJ1-1	CASSLQMNTEAFF	TGTGCCAGCAGTTTACAAATGAACACTGAAGCTTTCTTT
TRBV9	TRBD2	TRBJ2-3	CASSVSGTSTDTQYF	TGTGCCAGCAGCGTTAGCGGGACTAGCACAGATACGCAGTATTTT
TRBV19	TRBD2	TRBJ2-1	CASSILTSGKEWNEQFF	TGTGCCAGTAGTATTTTGACTAGCGGGAAAGAATGGAATGAGCAGTTCTTC
TRBV9	TRBD2	TRBJ2-7	CASSAGTSVYYEQYF	TGTGCCAGCAGCGCCGGGACTAGCGTCTACTACGAGCAGTACTTC
TRBV19	TRBD2	TRBJ2-1	CASSIGLAGSLNEQFF	TGTGCCAGTAGTATAGGTCTAGCGGGATCGTTAAATGAGCAGTTCTTC
TRBV5-4	TRBD2	TRBJ2-7	CASSFRGAGASYEQYF	TGTGCCAGCAGCTTCCGGGGAGCGGGAGCTTCCTACGAGCAGTACTTC